Given below is one T cell receptor (beta chain) in context. The target antigen is unknown. The sample comes from a study of Ad26.COV2.S vaccination and SARS-CoV-2 variants. Whole-study results and caveats: Possible underestimation of total T cell responses by the TCR breadth and depth analyses was noted. Reported findings describe substantial breadth in spike-specific CD8+ and CD4+ T cell responses following vaccination.

CDR1 is MNHEY, CDR2 SVGAGI, per germline. Trimming removed 7 bases at V and 0 bases at J, with 15 bases between. This CDR3 has 15 residues. Here immunoSEQ multiplex PCR was the method, and the copy in TCRdb shows in-frame clones only, minus some. The data show approximately 340,000 clones, about 90% seen once. V gene TRBV6-5 combines with J gene TRBJ1-2; D might be TRBD1 (6 bases). The specimen comprised peripheral blood, sampled after recovery from COVID-19. This clonotype was sampled from a human donor who had recovered from COVID-19. CDR3 nucleotide sequence: TGTGCCAGCACCCCCGGGGGCCGAGCTAACTATGGCTACACCTTC. This gives the protein CASTPGGRANYGYTF.